This record concerns one T cell receptor beta chain sequence. Its antigen is not identified. This record belongs to a study of T cell responses to AZD1222 COVID-19 vaccine. Study-level findings and limits: In all cases, repertoires were sampled only after the peak T cell response. Seropositive at baseline were only a handful of AZD1222 recipients.

The V gene lost 2 bases and the J gene lost 3 bases, with 2 bases spanning the gap. The germline V gene encodes CDR1 SNHLY and CDR2 FYNNEI. CDR3 size: 11 residues. Assay used: immunoSEQ multiplex PCR; TCRdb lists only in-frame clones, some missing. In the table there are around 50,000 clones, about 86% of which are singletons. The chain has TRBV2 and TRBJ2-7; D is unresolved. This sequence was found in an adult in good health. The sample here was peripheral blood, taken on day 0 of AZD1222 vaccination. The CDR3 DNA reads TGTGCCAGCAGTGAAAACTACGAGCAGTACTTC. It yields the protein CASSENYEQYF.